What follows describes a single TCR beta chain. Its target is unknown. The record originates from a study of beta chain features in type 1 diabetes. Study-level points and caveats: Shortening that was moderate but significant affected the TCRB CDR3s of Type 1 diabetes patients in all four CD4+ subsets. Diminished insertions and augmented deletions at VDJ junctions characterized type 1 diabetes patients. Sequencing of cDNA might inflate the share of cells that strongly express TCR.

Germline V lookup: CDR1 SNHLY, CDR2 FYNNEI. V lost 5 bases and J lost 6; bases outside the gene matches: 6. CDR3 size: 14 residues. Reverse transcription of all isolated RNA meant that expressed TCRB transcripts were sequenced. Produced via immunoSEQ multiplex PCR; TCRdb's table is partial and in-frame only. Among 250,000 to 300,000 clones, around 24% were seen once, and the ten largest hold about 0.011%. The V call is TRBV2, the J call TRBJ1-2; 10 nucleotides match TRBD1. Sequenced: naive CD4+ T cells from blood. This clonotype was sampled from a woman in her thirties with type 1 diabetes. In nucleotides, the CDR3 is TGTGCCAGCAGTTCACGGACAGGGGGAGATGGCTACACCTTC. Its translation: CASSSRTGGDGYTF.